The present entry profiles one TCR beta chain with its context. V lost 2 bases and J 0 bases, leaving 10 bases between the germline ends. Germline V lookup: CDR1 SGHNT, CDR2 YYREEE (reference sequence). This CDR3 is 15 amino acids long. These data are taken from a study of blood T cell repertoires in COVID-19. Generated by immunoSEQ multiplex PCR, the TCRdb table keeps only in-frame clones and is missing some. This sample has about 280,000 clones, with 85% found just once. The chain carries TRBV5-4 and TRBJ2-3; weak D call: TRBD1 (7 bases). Sequencing used PBMCs or T cells enriched from blood (not recorded which). The receptor comes from a woman between 50 and 59 years old who had recovered from COVID-19. In nucleotides, the CDR3 is TGTGCCAGCAGCTTTCAGGGGGGAAGCACAGATACGCAGTATTTT. It translates to CASSFQGGSTDTQYF.